This TCR beta chain was sequenced in a study of graft-versus-host responses after intestinal transplantation. In the study overall: Multivisceral, liver-intestinal, or isolated intestinal transplants were performed in recipients. Recipients uniformly received anti-thymocyte globulin induction, followed by tacrolimus and steroids for 2 to 4 years. Study-wide results and caveats: GvH clonotypes were identified within recipient marrow, with a subset emerging first in ileum or blood. Across patients carrying graft-donor T cell macrochimerism, allografts held high graft-versus-host to host-versus-graft clonal ratios.

V was shortened by 5 bases and J by 4 bases, with 12 bases between the two germline ends. Germline CDR1 is SGHVS and CDR2 is FQNEAQ. This CDR3 has 14 amino acids. For this clone: The antigen is undetermined.

This table comes from immunoSEQ multiplex PCR, and its TCRdb copy is limited to in-frame clones, with some not included. The sample holds over 100,000 clones, around 96% seen once. The chain recombines TRBV7-8 with TRBJ1-5, with D unresolved. Here the sequenced sample was unstimulated CD8+ T cells sorted from spleen or lymph node cells, taken before intestinal transplant. The sequence was obtained from a human donor who received an intestinal transplant. The DNA of the CDR3 is TGTGCCAGCAGCCCCCGGGCCGATAATCAGCCCCAGCATTTT. It codes for CASSPRADNQPQHF.